Following are 30 T cell receptor beta chains from one sample sequenced in a study of T cells in Graves' hyperthyroidism and ophthalmopathy. RNA transcripts served as the template for amplifying TCR beta CDR3 regions. First-round RT-PCR of the TCR CDR3 relied on the HTBI primer set. TCRdb re-called the multiplex PCR reads through MiXCR, storing one row per CDR3 protein. Among 600,000 to 750,000 distinct CDR3 sequences listed, 17% were seen once. The sequencing input was blood. These receptors were collected from a man aged 50 or older with Graves' hyperthyroidism.

A note on this clonotype: It may be a read error: a sequence one base away is much more abundant. Given the absence of the conserved phenylalanine or tryptophan at the CDR3 end, a read error is likely. The chain combines TRBV5-1 with TRBJ2-1; the match to TRBD2 covers 11 bases. The CDR3 totals 16 residues. Germline CDR1 is SGHRS and CDR2 is YFSETQ. V shed 4 bases and J 3 bases; nucleotides not matched to a gene: 6. The CDR3 protein is CASSHPGLAGYNEQFS. The CDR3 nucleotides are TGCGCCAGCAGCCACCCCGGACTAGCGGGCTACAATGAGCAGTTCTCC.

The chain couples TRBV19 to TRBJ2-1; D perhaps matches TRBD2 (6 bases). The length of the CDR3 is 15 residues. Germline V CDR1 and CDR2: LNHDA, SQIVND (reference sequence). The V and J ends lost 5 bases and 7 bases respectively, with 18 bases between them. CDR3 sequence (DNA): TGTGCCAGTAGTCGAACCGGGAGCTCGGTAAATGAGCAGTTCTTC. Translating gives CASSRTGSSVNEQFF.

This clonotype was found many times. The chain employs TRBV10-3 and TRBJ2-7, with 11 bases that match TRBD1. Unmatched junction bases numbered 7, after V lost 6 bases and J lost 6 bases. The CDR3 spans 14 residues. Germline CDR1 is ENHRY and CDR2 is SYGVKD. The CDR3 bases are TGTGCCATCAGGACCGGACAGGGGGCTAGCGAGCAGTACTTC. This gives the protein CAIRTGQGASEQYF.

This clonotype was seen more than once but under ten times. This chain joins TRBV5-1 and TRBJ2-2; 10 bases are a match to TRBD2. V gave up 2 bases and J gave up 3 bases; unmatched junction bases: 4. In germline, CDR1 is SGHRS, CDR2 YFSETQ. The CDR3 is made up of 16 amino acids. CDR3 DNA: TGCGCCAGCAGCTTAGGGACTAGCGCGTACACCGGGGAGCTGTTTTTT. It yields the protein CASSLGTSAYTGELFF. The whole variable domain, filled in from reference TRBV5-1 and TRBJ2-2, reads KAGVTQTPRYLIKTRGQQVTLSCSPISGHRSVSWYQQTPGQGLQFLFEYFSETQRNKGNFPGRFSGRQFSNSRSEMNVSTLELGDSALYLCASSLGTSAYTGELFFGEGSRLTVL.

This clonotype was observed at least ten times. The chain combines TRBV12-3 or TRBV12-4 with TRBJ2-2; 9 bases match TRBD2. The CDR3 runs to 14 residues. V shed 10 bases and J 4 bases; nucleotides not matched to a gene: 7. The CDR3 loop reads CATRAGGGTGELFF. The CDR3 DNA sequence: TGTGCCACCCGGGCGGGAGGGGGCACCGGGGAGCTGTTTTTT.

This clonotype turned up a few times. The V call is TRBV6-1, the J call TRBJ1-2; D is unresolved. Trimming stripped 5 bases from V and 6 bases from J, with 10 bases between. Germline V gene sequence: CDR1 MNHNS, CDR2 SASEGT. The CDR3 totals 12 residues. The CDR3 nucleotides read TGTGCCAGCAGTTCTTGGACGGATGGCTACACCTTC. Amino acid sequence: CASSSWTDGYTF.

This clonotype came up many times. The rearrangement joins TRBV3-1 to TRBJ2-7, with TRBD2 matching over 11 bases. The CDR3 loop spans 14 amino acids. Germline loops: CDR1 LGHDT, CDR2 YNNKEL (reference sequence). V gave up 2 bases and J gave up 4 bases; unmatched junction bases: 1. Here the CDR3 DNA reads TGTGCCAGCAGCCAACGGACTAGCGGGTACGAGCAGTACTTC. Translated: CASSQRTSGYEQYF.

This clonotype has ten or more counts. The genes are TRBV27 and TRBJ2-2; 9 nucleotides match TRBD2. After removal of 3 bases from V and 8 bases from J, the junction contained 10 bases not matched to a gene. The CDR3 runs to 16 residues. In germline, CDR1 is MNHEY, CDR2 SMNVEV (reference sequence). CDR3 DNA sequence: TGTGCCAGCAGTTTGTCCCGAGCGGGAGGCCCTGGGGAGCTGTTTTTT. It is translated as CASSLSRAGGPGELFF.

This clonotype came up many times. J is TRBJ2-3 and V is TRBV2; a weak D match, TRBD2 (6 bases). CDR1 SNHLY and CDR2 FYNNEI come from the germline V gene. CDR3 length equals 13 residues. Trimming cost V 7 bases and J 4 bases, with 12 bases left between them. The CDR3 sequence is CASTSGQADTQYF. Here the CDR3 DNA reads TGTGCCAGCACAAGCGGGCAAGCAGATACGCAGTATTTT.

The chain is built from TRBV27 and TRBJ2-3, with D perhaps matching TRBD1 (6 bases). The ends were cut back, 8 bases at V and 4 bases at J, with 22 bases in the middle. CDR3 length: 16 residues. The V gene's germline CDR1 is MNHEY and CDR2 SMNVEV (reference sequence). CDR3 DNA: TGTGCCAGCCGTCCGCCGGGACAAAAAAGGGCAGATACGCAGTATTTT. Amino acids: CASRPPGQKRADTQYF.

Only a few counts were recorded for this clonotype. V gene TRBV7-9 combines with J gene TRBJ2-3; TRBD2 matches at 14 bases. The germline CDR1 and CDR2 sequences are SEHNR and FQNEAQ (reference sequence). The CDR3 covers 19 residues. After removal of 5 bases from V and 1 base from J, the junction contained 11 bases not matched to a gene. CDR3 coding DNA: TGTGCCAGCAGCCCGACTAGCGGGAGGGCTACTATTGGCACAGATACGCAGTATTTT. It encodes CASSPTSGRATIGTDTQYF. Variable domain in full (rest from reference TRBV7-9 and TRBJ2-3): DTGVSQNPRHKITKRGQNVTFRCDPISEHNRLYWYRQTLGQGPEFLTYFQNEAQLEKSRLLSDRFSAERPKGSFSTLEIQRTEQGDSAMYLCASSPTSGRATIGTDTQYFGPGTRLTVL.

The chain combines TRBV28 with TRBJ2-7; 11 bases are shared with TRBD2. Germline-derived CDR1 and CDR2 are MDHEN and SYDVKM. Trimming at V came to 6 bases and at J to 4 bases, leaving 11 bases not matched to a gene. The CDR3 consists of 16 residues. The CDR3: CASRKVIAGGPYEQYF. The CDR3 DNA is TGTGCCAGCAGAAAAGTTATAGCGGGAGGGCCGTACGAGCAGTACTTC.

The V and J genes are TRBV24-1 and TRBJ2-2; D might be TRBD2 (6 bases). V lost 4 bases to trimming and J lost 6 bases, with 17 bases between them. This CDR3 is built from 16 residues. Germline V CDR1 and CDR2: KGHDR, SFDVKD. DNA for the CDR3: TGTGCCACCAGTGAGGCCGGGGCGGGGACGGCCGGGGAGCTGTTTTTT. Protein product: CATSEAGAGTAGELFF.

This clonotype was recorded at least ten times. The chain couples TRBV5-5 to TRBJ2-7, with 9 positions matching TRBD1. The J segment lost 5 bases and the V segment lost 3 bases, leaving 9 bases of the junction unmatched. The germline CDR1 and CDR2 sequences are SGHKS and YYEKEE (reference sequence). The CDR3 has 15 residues. The CDR3 is CASSSLGTGYNEQYF. In DNA, the CDR3 is TGTGCCAGCAGCTCGCTGGGGACAGGGTACAACGAGCAGTACTTC.

This clonotype has at least ten counts. V is TRBV19 and J is TRBJ1-4; D unclear. With 6 bases removed from V and 4 bases from J, the gap between germline ends came to 15 bases. CDR3 length: 15 residues. In germline, CDR1 is LNHDA, CDR2 SQIVND (reference sequence). The CDR3 bases are TGTGCCAGTAGGAAGATGGGCGCCGGTAATGAAAAACTGTTTTTT. This encodes CASRKMGAGNEKLFF.

The genes are TRBV20-1 and TRBJ1-6; no firm D call. Germline V lookup: CDR1 DFQATT, CDR2 SNEGSKA (reference sequence). This CDR3 contains 15 residues. Trimming took off 2 bases at V and 0 bases at J, with 8 bases between the two ends. CDR3 in amino acids: CSARSDLSYNSPLHF. The CDR3 nucleotides read TGCAGTGCTAGAAGTGACCTCTCCTATAATTCACCCCTCCACTTT.

The sample holds a few counts of this clonotype. The chain carries TRBV30 and TRBJ2-7; D is perhaps TRBD1 or TRBD2 (5 bases each). The CDR3 length is 14 residues. Germline CDR1 and CDR2: GTSNPN and SVGIG (reference sequence). Trimming pared 3 bases from V and 1 base from J, leaving 13 bases between. The CDR3 DNA is TGTGCCTGGAGCACCGGGACGCCATCCTACGAGCAGTACTTC. Translating it yields CAWSTGTPSYEQYF.

This clonotype has ten or more counts. The rearrangement joins TRBV3-1 to TRBJ2-7; the match to TRBD1 covers 11 bases. CDR1 and CDR2 from the germline V gene are LGHDT and YNNKEL (reference sequence). V lost 4 bases and J lost 4; bases outside the gene matches: 6. The CDR3 runs to 15 residues. The DNA of the CDR3 is TGTGCCAGCAGCCCCCGGACAGGGGGCGCGTACGAGCAGTACTTC. It yields the protein CASSPRTGGAYEQYF.

This clonotype was counted between two and nine times. The chain couples TRBV20-1 to TRBJ2-7; a weak D match, TRBD2 (6 bases). CDR1 is DFQATT, CDR2 SNEGSKA, per germline (reference sequence). CDR3 length: 15 residues. Trimming cost V 2 bases and J 0 bases, with 14 bases left between them. The CDR3 nucleotides read TGCAGTGCTAGACAAGGGCTAGCGTCCTCCTACGAGCAGTACTTC. Protein product: CSARQGLASSYEQYF.

The chain links TRBV27 to TRBJ1-6; D perhaps matches TRBD1 (6 bases). This CDR3 is 16 amino acids long. V dropped 6 bases and J dropped 5 bases, with 17 bases sitting between them. Per germline, CDR1 MNHEY and CDR2 SMNVEV (reference sequence). This chain's CDR3 is CASRLSGTTDNSPLHF. As DNA, the CDR3 is TGTGCCAGCAGACTTTCCGGGACAACCGATAATTCACCCCTCCACTTT.

The V gene is TRBV9, the J gene TRBJ2-1, with 8 bases identical to TRBD1. This CDR3 spans 17 amino acids. Per germline, CDR1 SGDLS and CDR2 YYNGEE. The ends lost 2 bases at V and 5 bases at J; junction bases unmatched: 12. CDR3 nucleotide sequence: TGTGCCAGCAGCGTCGATATAGACCAGGGGGCGGACAATGAGCAGTTCTTC. Translation gives CASSVDIDQGADNEQFF. The full variable domain, rest sourced from reference TRBV9 and TRBJ2-1, is DSGVTQTPKHLITATGQRVTLRCSPRSGDLSVYWYQQSLDQGLQFLIQYYNGEERAKGNILERFSAQQFPDLHSELNLSSLELGDSALYFCASSVDIDQGADNEQFFGPGTRLTVL.

The table lists this clonotype with a few counts. V is TRBV20-1 and J is TRBJ2-2, with 8 bases fitting TRBD2. The CDR3 loop spans 18 amino acids. J lost 1 base, V lost 1 base, and 11 bases had no gene match. Germline V gene lookup returns CDR1 DFQATT and CDR2 SNEGSKA (reference sequence). CDR3 DNA: TGCAGTGCTAGAGGGGGGGCTAGCGGGTGGGGGAACACCGGGGAGCTGTTTTTT. This translates into CSARGGASGWGNTGELFF.

This CDR3 reads CATSDTGTGGYNEQFF. The CDR3 DNA sequence: TGTGCCACCAGTGATACCGGGACAGGTGGTTACAATGAGCAGTTCTTC. J is TRBJ2-1 and V is TRBV24-1; 8 positions match TRBD1. Germline CDR1 is KGHDR and CDR2 is SFDVKD. The CDR3 sequence is 16 residues long. Unmatched junction bases numbered 7, after V lost 3 bases and J lost 4 bases.

The V and J genes are TRBV20-1 and TRBJ1-5; the match to TRBD1 covers 10 bases. This CDR3 is built from 16 residues. The germline V gene has CDR1 DFQATT and CDR2 SNEGSKA (reference sequence). Trimming cost V 3 bases and J 7 bases; bases outside gene matches: 12. The CDR3 DNA is TGCAGTGCTAGGCGACAGGGGGCCGGTATTTGGCAGCCCCAGCATTTT. It yields the protein CSARRQGAGIWQPQHF.

This clonotype was found many times. V gene TRBV19 combines with J gene TRBJ2-1, with 9 positions matching TRBD2. Germline loops: CDR1 LNHDA, CDR2 SQIVND (reference sequence). The CDR3 is 15 residues long. Trimming cost V 5 bases and J 7 bases; bases outside gene matches: 9. The CDR3 DNA sequence: TGTGCCAGTAGTCTCACCGGGACTAGCAGGAATGAGCAGTTCTTC. Protein sequence: CASSLTGTSRNEQFF.

There are many counts of this clonotype. This chain uses TRBV28 with TRBJ1-1; D is ambiguous. CDR3 length equals 13 residues. V was cut by 6 bases and J by 0 bases, with 8 bases left in between. Looked up from germline, CDR1 is MDHEN and CDR2 is SYDVKM. The CDR3 nucleotides read TGTGCCAGCAGACCGGACTTGAACACTGAAGCTTTCTTT. It codes for CASRPDLNTEAFF.

This clonotype appeared a few times. The V call is TRBV9, the J call TRBJ1-2; weak D call: TRBD1 (5 bases). Germline V gene sequence: CDR1 SGDLS, CDR2 YYNGEE. Trimming stripped 4 bases from V and 3 bases from J, with 19 bases between. The CDR3 sequence is 16 residues long. The CDR3 sequence: CASSLTGTLADYGYTF. CDR3 DNA sequence: TGTGCCAGCAGCCTTACCGGGACTTTAGCGGACTATGGCTACACCTTC.

In DNA form, the CDR3 reads TGCAGTGCTAGAGATCGACTAGCGGGGGGGGATACGCAGTATTTT. Translating it yields CSARDRLAGGDTQYF. The chain links TRBV20-1 to TRBJ2-3; 14 bases are shared with TRBD2. Trimming took 0 bases from V and 6 from J; bases not matched to a gene: 2. The CDR3 sequence is 15 residues long. Per germline, CDR1 DFQATT and CDR2 SNEGSKA (reference sequence).

In this sample, this clonotype turned up many times. The V and J genes are TRBV28 and TRBJ2-5; TRBD2 agrees at 8 bases. The CDR3 contains 15 residues. J lost 2 bases, V lost 4 bases, and 6 bases had no gene match. Germline CDR1 and CDR2: MDHEN and SYDVKM. CDR3 coding DNA: TGTGCCAGCAGTTGGGCCTTAGCGGGGCAAGAGACCCAGTACTTC. Amino acid sequence: CASSWALAGQETQYF.

This clonotype has at least ten counts. The chain employs TRBV28 and TRBJ2-7, with 8 bases matching TRBD2. CDR1 and CDR2 from the germline V gene are MDHEN and SYDVKM. The CDR3 covers 15 residues. V was clipped by 3 bases and J by 3 bases; unmatched bases: 7. The chain's CDR3 is CASSLVGLAVYEQYF. The CDR3 bases are TGTGCCAGCAGTTTGGTTGGACTAGCTGTCTACGAGCAGTACTTC.